A selection of T cell receptor beta chains follows, all from one sample in a study of graft-versus-host responses after intestinal transplantation. The table came from immunoSEQ multiplex PCR; TCRdb's copy has only in-frame clones and leaves some out. The sample includes tens of thousands of clones, about 94% of them seen just once. No antigens are known for them. Sequencing was performed on unstimulated CD4+ T cells sorted from spleen or lymph node cells, taken before transplant. All receptors come from a human donor who was the organ donor for an intestinal transplant. CDR3s include the opening cysteine and the closing phenylalanine or tryptophan. The D gene is left open where the match is weak. Size is stated for part of the rows, as once, few or many counts, or as a class when the clone is expanded.

j_gene: TRBJ2-7; d_gene: NA; abundance: NA; v_gene: TRBV28; CDR3nt: TGTGCCAGCAGTTTGGGCGGGGAAACCTCCTACGAGCAGTACTTC; CDR3aa: CASSLGGETSYEQYF
j_gene: TRBJ1-2; d_gene: NA; abundance: NA; v_gene: TRBV20-1; CDR3nt: TGCAGTGCTGTTCGACAGGGCTACACCTTC; CDR3aa: CSAVRQGYTF
j_gene: TRBJ1-5; d_gene: NA; abundance: NA; v_gene: TRBV27; CDR3nt: TGTGCCAGCAGTTCGTCCTGGGGGGACCAGCCCCAGCATTTT; CDR3aa: CASSSSWGDQPQHF
j_gene: TRBJ1-1; d_gene: NA; abundance: NA; v_gene: TRBV19; CDR3nt: TGTGCCAGTAGCCGCCCCCGCTTCGCTGAAGCTTTCTTT; CDR3aa: CASSRPRFAEAFF
j_gene: TRBJ1-6; d_gene: NA; abundance: NA; v_gene: TRBV14; CDR3nt: TGTGCCAGCAGCCAAGATTCGAACAAGCAGAGCTCCTATAATTCACCCCTCCACTTT; CDR3aa: CASSQDSNKQSSYNSPLHF
j_gene: TRBJ1-1; d_gene: TRBD1; abundance: once; v_gene: TRBV10-3; CDR3nt: TGTGCCATCACCAGAGGACAGGTCAACGTGAACACTGAAGCTTTCTTT; CDR3aa: CAITRGQVNVNTEAFF
j_gene: TRBJ1-2; d_gene: TRBD1; abundance: NA; v_gene: TRBV6-6; CDR3nt: TGTGCCAGCAGCCAGGACAGGGGGTATGGCTACACCTTC; CDR3aa: CASSQDRGYGYTF
j_gene: TRBJ1-3; d_gene: NA; abundance: NA; v_gene: TRBV4-2; CDR3nt: TGTGCCAGCAGCCAAGATCGGGCAGGGGGAAACACCATATATTTT; CDR3aa: CASSQDRAGGNTIYF
j_gene: TRBJ2-4; d_gene: NA; abundance: NA; v_gene: TRBV5-5; CDR3nt: TGTGCCAGCAGCCAGCAGGGGATAACTACGACCAAAAACATTCAGTACTTC; CDR3aa: CASSQQGITTTKNIQYF
j_gene: TRBJ1-1; d_gene: NA; abundance: NA; v_gene: TRBV13; CDR3nt: TGTGCCAGCAGCTTACGGCGGGTTAGCGCTGAAGCTTTCTTT; CDR3aa: CASSLRRVSAEAFF
j_gene: TRBJ2-3; d_gene: TRBD2; abundance: NA; v_gene: TRBV5-1; CDR3nt: TGCGCCAGCAGCTTGGTTCGGCTAGCGGGGACAAGCACAGATACGCAGTATTTT; CDR3aa: CASSLVRLAGTSTDTQYF
j_gene: TRBJ1-2; d_gene: NA; abundance: NA; v_gene: TRBV6-1; CDR3nt: TGTGCCAGCAGTGATTTCGGGGTTTACTATGGCTACACCTTC; CDR3aa: CASSDFGVYYGYTF
j_gene: TRBJ2-1; d_gene: NA; abundance: NA; v_gene: TRBV5-6; CDR3nt: TGTGCCAGCAGCCTGGGTGGGGAGCAGTTCTTC; CDR3aa: CASSLGGEQFF
j_gene: TRBJ2-7; d_gene: NA; abundance: NA; v_gene: TRBV2; CDR3nt: TGTGCCAGCACTTCGTCCTACGAGCAGTACTTC; CDR3aa: CASTSSYEQYF
j_gene: TRBJ1-1; d_gene: NA; abundance: once; v_gene: TRBV5-1; CDR3nt: TGCGCCAGCAGCTTGGAGAGGGGGAACACTGAAGCTTTCTTT; CDR3aa: CASSLERGNTEAFF
j_gene: TRBJ2-5; d_gene: TRBD2; abundance: NA; v_gene: TRBV2; CDR3nt: TGTGCCAGCAGGAAATTAGCGGGGCTACAAGAGACCCAGTACTTC; CDR3aa: CASRKLAGLQETQYF
j_gene: TRBJ2-7; d_gene: TRBD1; abundance: NA; v_gene: TRBV7-2; CDR3nt: TGTGCCAGCAGCTTAGTTGGGACAGGGGCCTACGAGCAGTACTTC; CDR3aa: CASSLVGTGAYEQYF
j_gene: TRBJ1-5; d_gene: TRBD1; abundance: NA; v_gene: TRBV19; CDR3nt: TGTGCCAGTAGTATAGGAGGGACAGATAATCAGCCCCAGCATTTT; CDR3aa: CASSIGGTDNQPQHF
j_gene: TRBJ1-1; d_gene: NA; abundance: NA; v_gene: TRBV28; CDR3nt: TGTGCCAGCAGACGGGGGTCGAGGAACACTGAAGCTTTCTTT; CDR3aa: CASRRGSRNTEAFF
j_gene: TRBJ2-4; d_gene: TRBD2; abundance: once; v_gene: TRBV5-4; CDR3nt: TGTGCCAGCAGCTTGGACAGCGGGGGGGTAGGAAACATTCAGTACTTC; CDR3aa: CASSLDSGGVGNIQYF
j_gene: TRBJ2-1; d_gene: NA; abundance: NA; v_gene: TRBV9; CDR3nt: TGTGCCAGCAGCGTAGAAAGCTCCTACAATGAGCAGTTCTTC; CDR3aa: CASSVESSYNEQFF
j_gene: TRBJ1-1; d_gene: NA; abundance: NA; v_gene: TRBV28; CDR3nt: TGTGCCAGCCAGACAGTAAGGTTTATCACTGAAGCTTTCTTT; CDR3aa: CASQTVRFITEAFF
j_gene: TRBJ1-1; d_gene: TRBD1; abundance: NA; v_gene: TRBV6-5; CDR3nt: TGTGCCAGCAGTTACGGCAGGGGGCGGACTGAAGCTTTCTTT; CDR3aa: CASSYGRGRTEAFF
j_gene: TRBJ1-2; d_gene: TRBD1; abundance: NA; v_gene: TRBV4-2; CDR3nt: TGTGCCAGCACCGGACAGGGGCAGAGGGGCTACACCTTC; CDR3aa: CASTGQGQRGYTF
j_gene: TRBJ1-2; d_gene: NA; abundance: NA; v_gene: TRBV19; CDR3nt: TGTGCCAGTAGTCCTCGGGGTTCCTATGGCTACACCTTC; CDR3aa: CASSPRGSYGYTF
j_gene: TRBJ1-5; d_gene: NA; abundance: NA; v_gene: TRBV30; CDR3nt: TGTGCCTGGAGTCCCGGACTGGGGCCCCAGCATTTT; CDR3aa: CAWSPGLGPQHF
j_gene: TRBJ2-7; d_gene: NA; abundance: NA; v_gene: TRBV19; CDR3nt: TGTGCCAGTAGTATAGGGCCAGTCTCCTACGAGCAGTACTTC; CDR3aa: CASSIGPVSYEQYF
j_gene: TRBJ1-5; d_gene: TRBD1; abundance: NA; v_gene: TRBV11-3; CDR3nt: TGTGCCAGCAGCTTAAACGGACAGGGCAATCAGCCCCAGCATTTT; CDR3aa: CASSLNGQGNQPQHF
j_gene: TRBJ2-3; d_gene: NA; abundance: NA; v_gene: TRBV6-5; CDR3nt: TGTGCCAGCAGTTACGGGGGACCCCACACAGATACGCAGTATTTT; CDR3aa: CASSYGGPHTDTQYF
j_gene: TRBJ2-1; d_gene: TRBD1; abundance: NA; v_gene: TRBV15; CDR3nt: TGTGCCACCAGCAGGGATTGGACAGGGGGGGATGAGCAGTTCTTC; CDR3aa: CATSRDWTGGDEQFF
j_gene: TRBJ2-2; d_gene: NA; abundance: NA; v_gene: TRBV9; CDR3nt: TGTGCCAGCAGCGTCGGAGGGGCTGGCACCGGGGAGCTGTTTTTT; CDR3aa: CASSVGGAGTGELFF
j_gene: TRBJ2-1; d_gene: NA; abundance: NA; v_gene: TRBV2; CDR3nt: TGTGCCAGCAGGGAGTGGGGACAAGCCTGGGGTGAGCAGTTCTTC; CDR3aa: CASREWGQAWGEQFF
j_gene: TRBJ2-5; d_gene: TRBD1; abundance: NA; v_gene: TRBV28; CDR3nt: TGTGCCAGCAGTCCAGGGGGGACCCAGTACTTC; CDR3aa: CASSPGGTQYF
j_gene: TRBJ2-2; d_gene: TRBD2; abundance: few; v_gene: TRBV11-3; CDR3nt: TGTGCCAGCAGCGGAGATCTTGGGGGGGAATACACCGGGGAGCTGTTTTTT; CDR3aa: CASSGDLGGEYTGELFF
j_gene: TRBJ2-5; d_gene: TRBD1; abundance: NA; v_gene: TRBV5-1; CDR3nt: TGCGCCAGCAGCTTGCTCGGACAGGGGGCAACCGCTCGAGGAGAGACCCAGTACTTC; CDR3aa: CASSLLGQGATARGETQYF
j_gene: TRBJ2-2; d_gene: NA; abundance: NA; v_gene: TRBV5-1; CDR3nt: TGCGCCAGCAGCTTGGGCGATCGGGACACCGGGGAGCTGTTTTTT; CDR3aa: CASSLGDRDTGELFF
j_gene: TRBJ1-5; d_gene: NA; abundance: NA; v_gene: TRBV19; CDR3nt: TGTGCCAGTAGTATAGGGGGGGCCGGGGCCTTGGGTCAGCCCCAGCATTTT; CDR3aa: CASSIGGAGALGQPQHF
j_gene: TRBJ2-7; d_gene: NA; abundance: NA; v_gene: TRBV29-1; CDR3nt: TGCAGCGTTGAAGACAACTCCTACGAGCAGTACTTC; CDR3aa: CSVEDNSYEQYF
j_gene: TRBJ1-1; d_gene: NA; abundance: NA; v_gene: TRBV7-9; CDR3nt: TGTGCCAGCAGCTTAGCGGGCGCTGAAGCTTTCTTT; CDR3aa: CASSLAGAEAFF
j_gene: TRBJ2-7; d_gene: NA; abundance: NA; v_gene: TRBV7-9; CDR3nt: TGTGCCAGCAGCTTAGACTCCGGGGCGAGGGAGTACTTC; CDR3aa: CASSLDSGAREYF
j_gene: TRBJ1-4; d_gene: NA; abundance: NA; v_gene: TRBV4-2; CDR3nt: TGTGCCAGCAGCCTCACGCCCTCCGGGTCAACTAATGAAAAACTGTTTTTT; CDR3aa: CASSLTPSGSTNEKLFF
j_gene: TRBJ2-7; d_gene: NA; abundance: once; v_gene: TRBV28; CDR3nt: TGTGCCAGCAGTTTGGGTGGGATTAATTACGAGCAGTACTTC; CDR3aa: CASSLGGINYEQYF
j_gene: TRBJ1-5; d_gene: NA; abundance: NA; v_gene: TRBV2; CDR3nt: TGTGCCAGCAGTGAGACAGATAGCAATCAGCCCCAGCATTTT; CDR3aa: CASSETDSNQPQHF
j_gene: TRBJ2-7; d_gene: NA; abundance: NA; v_gene: TRBV18; CDR3nt: TGTGCCAGCTCACCGGACGGAACCTACGAGCAGTACTTC; CDR3aa: CASSPDGTYEQYF
j_gene: TRBJ1-5; d_gene: NA; abundance: once; v_gene: TRBV19; CDR3nt: TGTGCCAGTAGTATAGATCTCAGGGGACACCAGCCCCAGCATTTT; CDR3aa: CASSIDLRGHQPQHF
j_gene: TRBJ2-7; d_gene: NA; abundance: NA; v_gene: TRBV28; CDR3nt: TGTGCCAGCAGTCGTCAGACAGTCGGCTACGAGCAGTACTTC; CDR3aa: CASSRQTVGYEQYF
j_gene: TRBJ1-4; d_gene: TRBD1; abundance: NA; v_gene: TRBV18; CDR3nt: TGTGCCAGCTCATCCGGACAGGCGGTTAATGAAAAACTGTTTTTT; CDR3aa: CASSSGQAVNEKLFF
j_gene: TRBJ1-2; d_gene: NA; abundance: NA; v_gene: TRBV7-9; CDR3nt: TGTGCCAGCAGCTTATCTGGCGGGTGGTATGGCTACACCTTC; CDR3aa: CASSLSGGWYGYTF
j_gene: TRBJ2-5; d_gene: NA; abundance: NA; v_gene: TRBV18; CDR3nt: TGTGCCAGCTCACCACCCCTTTCTAGCAGACAGACCCAGTACTTC; CDR3aa: CASSPPLSSRQTQYF
j_gene: TRBJ2-2; d_gene: NA; abundance: NA; v_gene: TRBV25-1; CDR3nt: TGTGCCAGCAGTGATGCAGGGGCGAACACCGGGGAGCTGTTTTTT; CDR3aa: CASSDAGANTGELFF
j_gene: TRBJ1-5; d_gene: TRBD1; abundance: NA; v_gene: TRBV5-1; CDR3nt: TGCGCCAGCAGCTTGGGTCCAGGGGGCGATCAGCCCCAGCATTTT; CDR3aa: CASSLGPGGDQPQHF
j_gene: TRBJ1-6; d_gene: NA; abundance: NA; v_gene: TRBV5-4; CDR3nt: TGTGCCAGCAGCTTGGACAGGGCCAATTCACCCCTCCACTTT; CDR3aa: CASSLDRANSPLHF
j_gene: TRBJ1-1; d_gene: TRBD1; abundance: once; v_gene: TRBV19; CDR3nt: TGTGCCAGTAGTACCCGGGACAGGGGTGAAGCTTTCTTT; CDR3aa: CASSTRDRGEAFF
j_gene: TRBJ2-2; d_gene: NA; abundance: NA; v_gene: TRBV13; CDR3nt: TGTGCCAGCAGCCCAAGGACCACCGGGGAGCTGTTTTTT; CDR3aa: CASSPRTTGELFF
j_gene: TRBJ1-2; d_gene: NA; abundance: NA; v_gene: TRBV7-3; CDR3nt: TGTGCCAGCTCCAACCCTGTCGGCTATGGCTACACCTTC; CDR3aa: CASSNPVGYGYTF
j_gene: TRBJ2-3; d_gene: NA; abundance: NA; v_gene: TRBV6-4; CDR3nt: TGTGCCAGCAGTGCTGAGAGGGGGTCAGATACGCAGTATTTT; CDR3aa: CASSAERGSDTQYF
j_gene: TRBJ1-6; d_gene: NA; abundance: NA; v_gene: TRBV6-1; CDR3nt: TGTGCCAGCAGTGAAAAGGGCATTTCACCCCTCCACTTT; CDR3aa: CASSEKGISPLHF
j_gene: TRBJ1-5; d_gene: NA; abundance: NA; v_gene: TRBV6-1; CDR3nt: TGTGCCAGCAGTGAAGAGGTCAATCAGCCCCAGCATTTT; CDR3aa: CASSEEVNQPQHF
j_gene: TRBJ1-2; d_gene: NA; abundance: NA; v_gene: TRBV7-6; CDR3nt: TGTGCCAGCAGCTTAGGGGACGGAGTTAACTATGGCTACACCTTC; CDR3aa: CASSLGDGVNYGYTF
j_gene: TRBJ2-7; d_gene: NA; abundance: NA; v_gene: TRBV5-6; CDR3nt: TGTGCCAGCAGCTTGGTTTCGGGGTACGAGCAGTACTTC; CDR3aa: CASSLVSGYEQYF